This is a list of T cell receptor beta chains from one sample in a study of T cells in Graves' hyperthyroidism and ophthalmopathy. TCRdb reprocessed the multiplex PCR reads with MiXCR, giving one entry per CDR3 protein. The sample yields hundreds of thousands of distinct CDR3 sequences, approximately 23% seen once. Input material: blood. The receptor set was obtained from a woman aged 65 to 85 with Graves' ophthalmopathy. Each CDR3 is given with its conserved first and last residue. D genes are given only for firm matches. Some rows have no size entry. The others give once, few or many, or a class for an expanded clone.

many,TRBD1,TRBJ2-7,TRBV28,CASSPLGQMNYEQYF,TGTGCCAGCAGCCCTTTGGGACAGATGAACTACGAGCAGTACTTC
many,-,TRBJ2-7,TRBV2,CASRDNISYEQYF,TGTGCCAGCAGAGACAACATATCCTACGAGCAGTACTTC
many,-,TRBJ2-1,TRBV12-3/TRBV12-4,CASSLAGMRNEQFF,TGTGCCAGCAGTTTGGCAGGGATGAGAAATGAGCAGTTCTTC
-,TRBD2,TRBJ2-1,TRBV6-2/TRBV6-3,CASSSGRALNEQFF,TGTGCCAGCAGTAGCGGGAGGGCCCTCAATGAGCAGTTCTTC
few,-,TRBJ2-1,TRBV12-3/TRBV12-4,CASSLTRHQLSNSYNEQFF,TGTGCCAGCAGTTTAACTAGGCACCAACTGTCGAACTCCTACAATGAGCAGTTCTTC
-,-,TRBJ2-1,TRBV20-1,CSARALRRDSSYNEQFF,TGCAGTGCTAGAGCGTTACGGAGAGATAGCTCCTACAATGAGCAGTTCTTC
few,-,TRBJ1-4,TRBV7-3,CASSPSGTPTYEKLFF,TGTGCCAGCAGCCCTTCCGGGACACCGACGTACGAAAAACTGTTTTTT
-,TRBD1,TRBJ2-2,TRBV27,CASRLGTVDTGELFF,TGTGCCAGCAGGCTGGGGACAGTGGACACCGGGGAGCTGTTTTTT
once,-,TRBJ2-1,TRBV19,CATKLDSHNEQFF,TGTGCCACCAAGCTGGACTCGCACAATGAGCAGTTCTTC
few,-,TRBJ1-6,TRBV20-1,CSANGGGNSPLHF,TGCAGTGCCAACGGAGGAGGAAATTCACCCCTCCACTTT
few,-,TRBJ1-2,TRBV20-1,CSARVGSYGYTF,TGCAGTGCTAGAGTCGGTTCCTATGGCTACACCTTC
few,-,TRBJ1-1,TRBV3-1,CASSQSSGRRNTEAFF,TGTGCCAGCAGCCAATCTTCGGGCCGAAGGAACACTGAAGCTTTCTTT
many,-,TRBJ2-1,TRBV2,CASSAQELNSYNEQFF,TGTGCCAGCAGTGCTCAGGAGCTTAACTCCTACAATGAGCAGTTCTTC
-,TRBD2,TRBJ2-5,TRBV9,CASSRQREPQETQYF,TGTGCCAGCAGCCGGCAGCGGGAGCCGCAAGAGACCCAGTACTTC
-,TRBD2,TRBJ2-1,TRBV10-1,CASSREGLAYNEQFF,TGCGCCAGCTCAAGGGAGGGACTAGCGTACAATGAGCAGTTCTTC
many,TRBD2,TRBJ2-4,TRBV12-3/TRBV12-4,CASSFERERGHIQYF,TGTGCCAGCAGTTTCGAGCGGGAGAGGGGTCACATTCAGTACTTC
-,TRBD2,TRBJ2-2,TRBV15,CATSREREWGGELFF,TGTGCCACCAGCAGAGAGCGGGAGTGGGGCGGGGAGCTGTTTTTT
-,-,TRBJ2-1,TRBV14,CASSQVGRYNEQFF,TGTGCCAGCAGCCAAGTAGGTCGATACAATGAGCAGTTCTTC
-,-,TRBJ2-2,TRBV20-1,CSASPRRVNTGELFF,TGCAGTGCTAGTCCCCGGCGCGTGAACACCGGGGAGCTGTTTTTT
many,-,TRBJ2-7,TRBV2,CASRVSSGKTYEQYF,TGTGCCAGCAGGGTCAGTAGCGGCAAGACCTACGAGCAGTACTTC
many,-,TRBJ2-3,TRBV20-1,CSATEGPDTQYF,TGCAGTGCTACTGAGGGCCCAGATACGCAGTATTTT
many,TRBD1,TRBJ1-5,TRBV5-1,CASSPTGGRQPQHF,TGTGCCAGCAGCCCTACAGGGGGAAGGCAGCCCCAGCATTTT
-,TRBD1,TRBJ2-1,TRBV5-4,CASSLGQGNEQFF,TGTGCCAGCAGCTTGGGACAGGGAAACGAGCAGTTCTTC
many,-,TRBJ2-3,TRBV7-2,CASSERTARTDTQYF,TGTGCCAGCAGCGAGAGGACAGCTCGCACAGATACGCAGTATTTT
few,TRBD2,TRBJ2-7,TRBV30,CAWSRLAGGYEQYF,TGTGCCTGGAGTAGACTAGCGGGAGGGTACGAGCAGTACTTC
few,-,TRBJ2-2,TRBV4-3,CASSPRWGSPRAGELFF,TGCGCCAGCAGCCCAAGGTGGGGGAGCCCGAGGGCCGGGGAGCTGTTTTTT
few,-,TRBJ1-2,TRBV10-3,CAISESGGSYGYTF,TGTGCCATCAGTGAGTCGGGAGGGAGCTATGGCTACACCTTC
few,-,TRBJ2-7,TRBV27,CASSGGLLPGEQYF,TGTGCCAGCAGTGGGGGACTTCTCCCCGGGGAGCAGTACTTC
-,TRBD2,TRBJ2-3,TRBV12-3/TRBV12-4,CASRTSPTDTQYF,TGTGCCAGCCGGACTAGTCCCACAGATACGCAGTATTTT